The 8 T cell receptor beta chains in this list originate from one sample, sequenced in a study of cytomegalovirus exposure and HLA in healthy donors. Researchers ran the PCR with 60 Vbeta and 13 Jbeta primers. This table comes from immunoSEQ multiplex PCR, and its TCRdb copy is limited to in-frame clones, with some not included. The profile covers 65,000 to 100,000 clones, with around 79% appearing a single time and 4.5% to 7% taken by the ten largest. Sequencing was performed on PBMCs. The origin of the receptors is a female donor in good health and CMV-seronegative.

The gene calls are TRBV5-8 and TRBJ2-7, with 11 bases matching TRBD2. There are 17 residues in the CDR3. Germline CDR1 is SGHTS and CDR2 is YDEGEE. After removal of 4 bases from V and 0 bases from J, the junction contained 9 bases not matched to a gene. The CDR3 DNA sequence: TGTGCCAGCAGCCCCCGCGGTAGCGGGAGGGTCTCCTACGAGCAGTACTTC. This encodes CASSPRGSGRVSYEQYF.

The CDR3 DNA sequence: TGTGCCAGCAGTTCTCTGGGGCGTTCCGACAATGAGCAGTTCTTC. This translates into CASSSLGRSDNEQFF. The chain joins TRBV25-1 to TRBJ2-1, with TRBD1 as a possible D gene (5 bases). Trimming took 5 bases from V and 5 from J, leaving 16 bases between them. The germline CDR1 and CDR2 sequences are MGHDK and SYGVNS. The CDR3 totals 15 residues.

This clone was seen only once. The chain carries TRBV5-4 and TRBJ1-1, with D maybe TRBD1 (6 bases). V lost 3 bases to trimming and J lost 4 bases, with 13 bases between them. Germline V gene sequence: CDR1 SGHNT, CDR2 YYREEE (reference sequence). This CDR3 is 14 amino acids long. The CDR3 DNA is TGTGCCAGCAGCTCTGAATACAGGGCCACTGAAGCTTTCTTT. This translates into CASSSEYRATEAFF.

The chain couples TRBV5-1 to TRBJ2-3, with 8 bases lining up with TRBD2. This CDR3 contains 15 residues. With V trimmed by 4 bases and J by 0 bases, 4 bases remained unmatched. Germline assignment: CDR1 SGHRS and CDR2 YFSETQ. The CDR3 nucleotides read TGCGCCAGCAGCCCGGGGGGGGCAAGCACAGATACGCAGTATTTT. It specifies CASSPGGASTDTQYF.

The rearrangement links TRBV5-6 to TRBJ1-2; tentatively, D is TRBD1 (6 bases). The germline CDR1 and CDR2 sequences are SGHDT and YYEEEE. V was trimmed by 1 base and J by 4 bases, leaving 20 bases between them. CDR3 length: 17 residues. The CDR3 here is CASSLSKYGGNPYGYTF. The CDR3 DNA reads TGTGCCAGCAGCTTGTCTAAATATGGGGGCAACCCCTATGGCTACACCTTC. The entire variable domain, with the rest obtained from reference TRBV5-6 and TRBJ1-2, is as follows: DAGVTQSPTHLIKTRGQQVTLRCSPKSGHDTVSWYQQALGQGPQFIFQYYEEEERQRGNFPDRFSGHQFPNYSSELNVNALLLGDSALYLCASSLSKYGGNPYGYTFGSGTRLTVV.

This rearrangement joins TRBV19 to TRBJ1-2, with TRBD1 matching 7 bases. Germline loops: CDR1 LNHDA, CDR2 SQIVND (reference sequence). V lost 3 bases, J lost 7 bases, and 5 bases stayed unmatched. CDR3 length equals 13 residues. In DNA form, the CDR3 reads TGTGCCAGTAGTATCCTGGGACAGTCTGGCTACACCTTC. Encoded protein: CASSILGQSGYTF.

The chain uses TRBV7-4 and TRBJ2-7; D uncertain. V was trimmed by 5 bases and J by 3 bases, leaving 20 bases between them. CDR3 length: 16 residues. Germline V lookup: CDR1 SGHVT, CDR2 SQSDAQ. DNA of the CDR3: TGTGCCAGCAGCCCCCCCCTGGCTCCGAGGCTCTACGAGCAGTACTTC. The encoded protein is CASSPPLAPRLYEQYF.

The gene calls are TRBV6-5 and TRBJ2-2; 7 bases fit TRBD2. Per the germline V gene, CDR1 is MNHEY and CDR2 is SVGAGI. Losses at the gene ends were 6 bases for V and 5 bases for J; bases not matched to a gene: 6. This CDR3 contains 14 residues. In DNA, the CDR3 is TGTGCCAGCAGGGGGCAGGGAGGGACCGGGGAGCTGTTTTTT. Its translation: CASRGQGGTGELFF.